This T cell receptor (beta chain) was obtained from a study of T cells in Graves' hyperthyroidism and ophthalmopathy (dated by TCRdb to the late 2010s). Regarding the complete study: Peripheral blood was sampled at the time of initial diagnosis, prior to any treatment. Prospective prediction of ophthalmopathy was tested in an independent validation cohort consisting of under 20 hyperthyroidism patients and around 17 patients who later progressed to ophthalmopathy. The paper reports TCR Vbeta CDR3 sequencing of fewer than 150 peripheral blood samples: approximately 41 ophthalmopathy, under 80 hyperthyroidism and 17 progressor patients. The roughly 91 discovery patients were randomly split 7:3 into training and test sets. To identify distinguishing TCR V-J signatures, a discovery cohort of 90 to 100 patients was used, comprising 43 with Graves' ophthalmopathy and some 57 with stable Graves' hyperthyroidism. After blood sampling, hyperthyroidism patients were treated with methimazole at a starting dose of 30 mg daily, and ophthalmopathy patients were treated with high-dose intravenous methylprednisolone. In roughly six Graves' hyperthyroidism patients, the study also compared T-cell repertoires from thyroid tissue with T-cell repertoires from blood.

The CDR3 covers 17 residues, taking in both the cysteine and the phenylalanine. The CDR3 DNA has 51 bases and is translated from base 1. Sequences SEHNR (CDR1) and FQNEAQ (CDR2) are obtained from the germline V gene (reference sequence). Relative to germline, V is missing 2 bases and J is missing 8 bases, with 10 bases of the junction outside any gene match. The paper as a whole reports these results and caveats: Most expanded thyroid clonotypes (frequency above 0.001) were also found in blood, which suggests that blood repertoires may mirror thyroid immune responses. A model built on a 13 V-J signature distinguished ophthalmopathy from stable hyperthyroidism, reaching 87.88% sensitivity and around 81% specificity in cross-validation and 80%/75% in testing. Sample size was not statistically predetermined, and investigators were not blinded to group allocation. During validation, the model predicted progression to ophthalmopathy a median of about 6.5 months ahead of onset, with just under 71% sensitivity and around 72% specificity.

The TCR beta CDR3 regions were amplified from RNA transcripts. The first round of RT-PCR for the TCR CDR3 was performed with the HTBI primer set and the Qiagen OneStep RT-PCR kit. The libraries were constructed in a second round of multiplex PCR and then size-selected and purified. Sequencing of the libraries was done on an Illumina HiSeq2000 using paired-end 100 bp reads. In the original analysis: SOAPnuke was used to process the raw data, with reads discarded if the reads contained adapters or uncalled bases, had a mean Phred below 15, or lacked an exact constant-primer or identifier match. COPE v1.2.5 was used to merge the high-quality paired reads, and each unique nucleotide sequence was defined as a clonotype. Clonotypes were aligned to IMGT TRBV, TRBD and TRBJ reference segments using MiTCR v1.1. The analysis was restricted to V-J combinations with a frequency above 0.0001, which together covered 99% to 99.2% of the repertoires. The TCS score was defined as the ratio of F50 (clonal expansion) to E x V (chaos), calculated using BLOSUM62-based TCRdist between CDR3 peptides within each V-J. Welch's t-statistics and random forest reduced fewer than 600 V-J features to about 13, which were used in a naive Bayes classifier (R e1071). In TCRdb, the public reads were trimmed at Q25 with fastp and aligned with MiXCR, with productive beta chains retained. Every CDR3 protein is listed once, alongside the most common genes and DNA of its rows. TCRdb's processing, not the authors' own work, is the source of the V and J calls. The sample has roughly 290,000 distinct CDR3 sequences on record, about 13% of them singletons. 7.9% of the sample belongs to the ten largest clones.

This clonotype was seen repeatedly, ten times or more. Its target antigen remains unknown. No much larger clone is present one base from it, and per-base qualities are unavailable. A patient counted as having stable Graves' hyperthyroidism if no progression to ophthalmopathy occurred over 18 months of follow-up. The hyperthyroidism patients were between 18 and 65 years old and newly diagnosed, with a disease duration of less than 2 months. The study excluded patients with uncontrolled infections, other autoimmune diseases, pregnancy or lactation. Clinical symptoms, serum thyroxine and TRAb, thyroid ultrasound, and orbital computed tomography formed the basis for the diagnoses. PBMCs were isolated from about 9 ml of fresh peripheral blood by Ficoll-Paque density gradient centrifugation. Trizol reagent was used to extract total RNA, and RNA quality was then checked on an Agilent 2100 Bioanalyzer.

This clonotype was obtained from a woman aged 40 to 50 with Graves' hyperthyroidism. The chain is made from TRBV7-9 and TRBJ2-1, with TRBD2 matching 12 junction bases. Sample: blood. The CDR3: CASSLISWLAGGHEQFF. The DNA reads TGTGCCAGCAGCTTAATTTCGTGGCTAGCGGGAGGGCATGAGCAGTTCTTC.